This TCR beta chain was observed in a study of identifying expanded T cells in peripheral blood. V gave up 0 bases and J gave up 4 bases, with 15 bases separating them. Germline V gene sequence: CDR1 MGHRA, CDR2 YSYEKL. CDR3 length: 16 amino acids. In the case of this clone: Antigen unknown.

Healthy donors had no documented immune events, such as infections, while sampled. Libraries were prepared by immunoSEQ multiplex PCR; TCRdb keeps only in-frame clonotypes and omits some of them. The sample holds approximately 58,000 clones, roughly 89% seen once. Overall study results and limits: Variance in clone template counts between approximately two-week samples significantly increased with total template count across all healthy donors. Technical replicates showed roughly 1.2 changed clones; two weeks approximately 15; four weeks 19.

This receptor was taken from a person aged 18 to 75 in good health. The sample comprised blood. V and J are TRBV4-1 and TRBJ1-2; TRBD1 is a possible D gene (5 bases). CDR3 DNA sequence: TGCGCCAGCAGCCAAGAAGGGGCAGGACTTGGCTATGGCTACACCTTC. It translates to CASSQEGAGLGYGYTF.